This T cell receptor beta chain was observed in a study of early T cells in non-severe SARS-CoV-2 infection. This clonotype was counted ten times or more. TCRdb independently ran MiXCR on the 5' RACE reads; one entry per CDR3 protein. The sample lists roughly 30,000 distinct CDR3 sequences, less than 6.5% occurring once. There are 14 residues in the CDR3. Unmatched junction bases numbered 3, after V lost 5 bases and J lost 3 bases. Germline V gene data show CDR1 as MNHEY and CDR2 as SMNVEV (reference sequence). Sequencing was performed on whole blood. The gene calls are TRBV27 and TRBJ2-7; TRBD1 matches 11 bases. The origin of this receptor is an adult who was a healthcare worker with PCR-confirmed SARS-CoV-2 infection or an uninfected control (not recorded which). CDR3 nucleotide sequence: TGTGCCAGCAGTACCGGGACAGGGGGCTACGAGCAGTACTTC. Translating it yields CASSTGTGGYEQYF.